This passage covers 21 T cell receptor beta chains from one sample sequenced in a study of cytotoxic CD8 clonotypes in ibrutinib-treated CLL listed by TCRdb under 2021. Libraries were prepared through the immunoSEQ multiplex PCR assay. TCRdb mirrors the immuneACCESS table, restricted to in-frame sequences. Some clones are absent from its copies; in checked studies, under half trace to an unresolved V gene, and the reason for the others is unknown. The sample yields about 27,000 clones; approximately 71% were counted once. Of the sample, less than 65% falls within the top ten clones. This specimen's time point label, per the study, means: around 25 months on ibrutinib. The sample in question was PBMCs, obtained after 24 months of ibrutinib treatment. These receptors came from a human donor with chronic lymphocytic leukemia.

This chain uses TRBV18 with TRBJ1-2; no clear D. This CDR3 is 14 amino acids long. Trimming cost V 3 bases and J 4 bases, with 12 bases left between them. Germline V gene sequence: CDR1 KGHSH, CDR2 LQKENI. The CDR3 sequence is CASSPEATVYGYTF. The CDR3, as DNA: TGTGCCAGCTCACCGGAGGCGACCGTCTATGGCTACACCTTC.

The chain couples TRBV5-6 to TRBJ1-1; TRBD1 might be the D (5 bases). The CDR3 is made up of 14 amino acids. Germline V gene sequence: CDR1 SGHDT, CDR2 YYEEEE. Trimming removed 7 bases at V and 1 base at J, with 14 bases between. CDR3 in amino acids: CASGARGRNTEAFF. CDR3 DNA sequence: TGTGCCAGCGGCGCCCGGGGCCGGAACACTGAAGCTTTCTTT. Full variable domain (outside the CDR3, taken from reference TRBV5-6 and TRBJ1-1): DAGVTQSPTHLIKTRGQQVTLRCSPKSGHDTVSWYQQALGQGPQFIFQYYEEEERQRGNFPDRFSGHQFPNYSSELNVNALLLGDSALYLCASGARGRNTEAFFGQGTRLTVV.

The gene calls are TRBV27 and TRBJ2-2, with 9 bases matching TRBD2. V lost 5 bases to trimming and J lost 4 bases; unmatched junction nucleotides: 8. Germline assignment: CDR1 MNHEY and CDR2 SMNVEV (reference sequence). This CDR3 is built from 16 residues. The CDR3 reads CASSRSGGRGTGELFF. The CDR3 DNA reads as TGTGCCAGCAGTCGGAGCGGGGGGCGTGGCACCGGGGAGCTGTTTTTT.

This clone has just a few counts. The genes are TRBV28 and TRBJ2-7; TRBD1 matches 8 bases. Germline V gene data show CDR1 as MDHEN and CDR2 as SYDVKM. The CDR3 contains 15 residues. The junction had 13 bases not matched to a gene; V was cut back by 8 bases and J by 4 bases. This CDR3 reads CASAVQRTGLYEQYF. The CDR3 DNA reads TGTGCCAGCGCGGTCCAGAGGACAGGGCTATACGAGCAGTACTTC.

This clone has just a few counts. The chain joins TRBV10-2 to TRBJ2-7; no reliable D call. Germline assignment: CDR1 WSHSY and CDR2 SAAADI. The length of the CDR3 is 14 residues. The V end was cut by 6 bases, the J end by 7 bases, with 19 bases between. The CDR3 DNA reads TGCGCCAGCAGGCCCGGCACCATGGTTGGGGAGCAGTACTTC. Its translation is CASRPGTMVGEQYF.

V and J are TRBV4-1 and TRBJ2-7; D tentatively fits TRBD1 or TRBD2 (5 bases each). The CDR3 is made up of 16 amino acids. V lost 3 bases and J 5 bases, leaving 20 bases between the germline ends. Germline CDR1 reads MGHRA; CDR2 reads YSYEKL. As DNA, the CDR3 is TGCGCCAGCAGCCAGAATTTCCGGGACCCGGACCACGAGCAGTACTTC. Protein sequence: CASSQNFRDPDHEQYF.

In this sample, this clone turned up a few times. The chain has TRBV28 and TRBJ1-2, with D possibly being TRBD1 (5 bases). Looked up from germline, CDR1 is MDHEN and CDR2 is SYDVKM. This CDR3 has 11 amino acids. The V gene lost 10 bases and the J gene lost 2 bases, with 8 bases spanning the gap. CDR3 protein: CAIGVNYGYTF. The CDR3 nucleotides are TGTGCCATAGGGGTGAACTATGGCTACACCTTC.

The chain uses TRBV2 and TRBJ2-7; the D gene is possibly TRBD2 (5 bases). The CDR3 is 12 amino acids. Germline V gene data show CDR1 as SNHLY and CDR2 as FYNNEI. Between the trimmed V and J ends, which lost 6 bases and 6 bases, there was a span of 12 bases. The CDR3 is CASREVLSEQYF. Written as DNA, the CDR3 is TGTGCCAGCAGGGAGGTCCTCTCCGAGCAGTACTTC.

The rearrangement uses TRBV18 and TRBJ1-3; D is perhaps TRBD1 (6 bases). CDR1 and CDR2 (germline): KGHSH, LQKENI. V lost 2 bases and J lost 0, with 11 bases in between. The CDR3 is made up of 16 amino acids. The CDR3 spells CASSPGQSYSGNTIYF. The DNA for the CDR3 is TGTGCCAGCTCACCAGGACAGTCCTACTCTGGAAACACCATATATTTT.

The chain uses TRBV6-5 and TRBJ1-2; maybe TRBD1 (5 bases). Germline CDR1 and CDR2: MNHEY and SVGAGI. This CDR3 is 12 amino acids long. Between the trimmed V and J ends, which lost 10 bases and 3 bases, there was a span of 12 bases. The CDR3 DNA reads TGTGCCACCGGGGGGAACGACTATGGCTACACCTTC. Its translation: CATGGNDYGYTF.

The chain couples TRBV9 to TRBJ2-2; 13 bases line up with TRBD2. Germline loops: CDR1 SGDLS, CDR2 YYNGEE. The J segment lost 6 bases and the V segment lost 4 bases, leaving 3 bases of the junction unmatched. The CDR3 runs 15 residues. DNA for the CDR3: TGTGCCAGCAGCTCGGGACTAGCGGGGCCCGGGGAGCTGTTTTTT. Encoded protein: CASSSGLAGPGELFF.

The rearrangement links TRBV5-6 to TRBJ1-2, with TRBD1 identical over 9 bases. After removal of 1 base from V and 4 bases from J, the junction contained 5 bases not matched to a gene. This CDR3 spans 15 amino acids. In germline, CDR1 is SGHDT, CDR2 YYEEEE. The CDR3 bases are TGTGCCAGCAGCTTGACAGGGGGCTCAGGCTATGGCTACACCTTC. Residues: CASSLTGGSGYGYTF.

The chain uses TRBV5-6 and TRBJ2-5; 11 positions agree with TRBD2. Trimming removed 6 bases from V and 6 bases from J; junction bases left unmatched: 13. The V gene's germline CDR1 is SGHDT and CDR2 YYEEEE. This CDR3 has 16 residues. The CDR3 region is CASTPGGLAGGKTQYF. CDR3 coding DNA: TGTGCCAGCACCCCCGGGGGCCTAGCGGGGGGAAAGACCCAGTACTTC.

This rearrangement joins TRBV28 to TRBJ1-5; maybe TRBD1 (5 bases). V was trimmed by 7 bases and J by 6 bases, leaving 16 bases between them. The CDR3 spans 14 residues. Germline CDR1 MDHEN, CDR2 SYDVKM. The CDR3: CASNKRSGVQPQHF. The CDR3 DNA sequence: TGTGCCAGCAACAAGAGGTCGGGGGTTCAGCCCCAGCATTTT.

The chain employs TRBV5-1 and TRBJ1-2; no clear D gene. V lost 0 bases to trimming and J lost 0 bases, with 6 bases between them. The CDR3 spans 14 residues. Looked up from germline, CDR1 is SGHRS and CDR2 is YFSETQ. The CDR3 nucleotides read TGCGCCAGCAGCTTGGAGTCCCCTAACTATGGCTACACCTTC. This gives the protein CASSLESPNYGYTF.

The table lists this clone with a few counts. This chain uses TRBV5-1 with TRBJ2-7; weak D call: TRBD1 (5 bases). Germline loops: CDR1 SGHRS, CDR2 YFSETQ. Trimming cost V 4 bases and J 1 base, with 9 bases left between them. This CDR3 contains 13 residues. CDR3 sequence reads: CASSRTPSYEQYF. The CDR3 DNA reads TGCGCCAGCAGCAGGACACCGTCCTACGAGCAGTACTTC.

In this sample, this clone turned up a few times. The chain links TRBV7-2 to TRBJ1-5; 8 bases map to TRBD1. Germline V CDR1 and CDR2: SGHTA, FQGNSA. CDR3 size: 15 residues. Germline trimming cut 5 bases from V and 6 bases from J; bases unmatched to any gene: 9. This chain's CDR3 is CASSPVGQDGQPQHF. The DNA for the CDR3 is TGTGCCAGCAGCCCAGTGGGACAGGACGGTCAGCCCCAGCATTTT.

This clone has more than one count but fewer than ten. V usage is TRBV19 and J usage is TRBJ1-2, with TRBD1 matching 9 bases. Germline CDR1 is LNHDA and CDR2 is SQIVND (reference sequence). J lost 2 bases, V lost 4 bases, and 2 bases had no gene match. The CDR3 sequence is 14 residues long. DNA for the CDR3: TGTGCCAGTAGTAAAGGGACAGGGAACTATGGCTACACCTTC. It translates to CASSKGTGNYGYTF. The entire variable domain, with the rest obtained from reference TRBV19 and TRBJ1-2, is as follows: DGGITQSPKYLFRKEGQNVTLSCEQNLNHDAMYWYRQDPGQGLRLIYYSQIVNDFQKGDIAEGYSVSREKKESFPLTVTSAQKNPTAFYLCASSKGTGNYGYTFGSGTRLTVV.

The table lists this clone with a few counts. The chain is built from TRBV11-3 and TRBJ2-4; TRBD1 aligns across 8 bases. This CDR3 has 14 amino acids. With 5 bases clipped from V and 7 bases from J, the junction kept 7 bases outside the gene matches. In germline, CDR1 is SGHNT, CDR2 YENEEA. For the CDR3, the DNA is TGTGCCAGCAGCCCCGGACAGGGTTCGAACATTCAGTACTTC. Translation: CASSPGQGSNIQYF.

The rearrangement uses TRBV7-2 and TRBJ1-1, with D unresolved. The CDR3 totals 14 residues. From germline, CDR1 is SGHTA and CDR2 FQGNSA. V gave up 5 bases and J gave up 1 base, with 11 bases separating them. CDR3 coding DNA: TGTGCCAGCAGCCCCCTCGGGTGGAACACTGAAGCTTTCTTT. Protein: CASSPLGWNTEAFF. Variable domain in full (rest from reference TRBV7-2 and TRBJ1-1): GAGVSQSPSNKVTEKGKDVELRCDPISGHTALYWYRQSLGQGLEFLIYFQGNSAPDKSGLPSDRFSAERTGGSVSTLTIQRTQQEDSAVYLCASSPLGWNTEAFFGQGTRLTVV.

The chain joins TRBV7-9 to TRBJ2-7, with 9 bases matching TRBD1. Germline V lookup: CDR1 SEHNR, CDR2 FQNEAQ (reference sequence). The trim removed 5 bases at V and 3 bases at J, leaving 2 bases unmatched. The CDR3 covers 13 residues. CDR3 residues: CASSRGQGYEQYF. Here the CDR3 DNA reads TGTGCCAGCAGCCGGGGACAGGGCTACGAGCAGTACTTC.